These 6 T cell receptor beta chains were all obtained from the same sample, sequenced in a study of human T cells and chemical hapten exposure. Stated time point: healthy volunteer bleed at 2 weeks. Unfractionated whole blood was the source of the extracted total RNA. MiXCR, applied by TCRdb to the RACE reads, yields one record per CDR3 protein. This sample has roughly 130,000 distinct CDR3 sequences, with around 8.2% found just once. The sample taken for sequencing was whole blood. Every receptor here comes from a male donor in good health. Some clones in this sample may be carry-over from other donors' samples.

This clonotype was recorded at least ten times. The chain is built from TRBV6-2 or TRBV6-3 and TRBJ2-1; 8 nucleotides align to TRBD2. This CDR3 has 16 residues. V was clipped by 6 bases and J by 6 bases; unmatched bases: 13. Germline V gene data show CDR1 as MNHEY and CDR2 as SVGEGT. This CDR3 is CASSSPPASGSNEQFF. As DNA, the CDR3 is TGTGCCAGCAGCAGCCCTCCGGCTAGCGGGTCCAATGAGCAGTTCTTC.

There are a few counts of this clonotype. This chain connects TRBV12-3 or TRBV12-4 to TRBJ1-2, with TRBD1 matching 12 bases. The CDR3 has 18 amino acids. With V trimmed by 0 bases and J by 1 base, 6 bases remained unmatched. In DNA, the CDR3 is TGTGCCAGCAGTTTAGCGGCCGGGACAGGGGGCAATAACTATGGCTACACCTTC. As protein: CASSLAAGTGGNNYGYTF.

This clonotype was recorded a few times. The chain uses TRBV9 and TRBJ2-1; TRBD1 agrees at 10 bases. V shed 4 bases and J 6 bases; nucleotides not matched to a gene: 10. The CDR3 is 16 amino acids. The germline CDR1 and CDR2 sequences are SGDLS and YYNGEE. CDR3 in amino acids: CASSTSGTGASNEQFF. In nucleotides, the CDR3 is TGTGCCAGCAGCACTTCCGGGACAGGGGCTTCCAATGAGCAGTTCTTC.

This clonotype was detected only a few times. The rearrangement links TRBV10-3 to TRBJ2-3, with 8 bases fitting TRBD2. This CDR3 is built from 16 residues. Germline CDR1 and CDR2: ENHRY and SYGVKD. V was clipped by 4 bases and J by 2 bases; unmatched bases: 8. CDR3 nucleotides: TGTGCCATCAGTGCCCTCGGGGGGGGGGTCACAGATACGCAGTATTTT. It encodes CAISALGGGVTDTQYF.

This clonotype showed up just a few times. The chain carries TRBV24-1 and TRBJ2-2; D might be TRBD1 or TRBD2, each matching 5 bases. The V gene's germline CDR1 is KGHDR and CDR2 SFDVKD. This CDR3 region has 15 residues. The ends were cut back, 4 bases at V and 2 bases at J, with 10 bases in the middle. CDR3: CATSDRGLNTGELFF. The CDR3 DNA follows: TGTGCCACCAGTGACCGGGGCCTAAACACCGGGGAGCTGTTTTTT.

This clonotype was counted a few times. CDR3 in DNA: TGTGCCAGCAGTTACCTCACAGGGGCCGAGCGCTATGGCTACACCTTC. Translation gives CASSYLTGAERYGYTF. The genes are TRBV6-2 or TRBV6-3 and TRBJ1-2; 7 positions agree with TRBD1. Germline values: CDR1 MNHEY, CDR2 SVGEGT. V lost 2 bases and J lost 4; bases outside the gene matches: 10. CDR3 length: 16 amino acids.